This record covers a single T cell receptor beta chain. TCRdb processed the 5' RACE reads anew with MiXCR; each CDR3 protein has one entry. The sample records about half a million distinct CDR3 sequences, 18% being singletons. The sample is drawn from a study of T-cell memory formation after mild COVID-19. The junction had 8 bases not matched to a gene; V was cut back by 2 bases and J by 9 bases. The CDR3 loop spans 17 amino acids. Germline lookup yields CDR1 MGHRA and CDR2 YSYEKL. The receptor comes from an adult woman who had mild COVID-19 (a few samples of this study predate the infection). Cell type and time point are not known. The specimen sequenced was PBMCs or a T cell subset sorted from them (not recorded which). The chain carries TRBV4-1 and TRBJ1-6, with 12 bases identical to TRBD1. CDR3 nucleotide sequence: TGCGCCAGCAGCCAAAAAAGGGGACAGGGGGCGTCTTCACCCCTCCACTTT. Amino acid sequence: CASSQKRGQGASSPLHF.